The 15 T cell receptor beta chains below all came from one sample that was sequenced in a study of shared clonotypes between healthy human individuals. The repertoire was sequenced with immunoSEQ multiplex PCR; TCRdb's copy has only in-frame clones and lacks some. Of around 2.1 million clones in the sample, approximately 94% were seen once. The source material was naive CD4+ T cells sorted from blood. Subset meaning: CD45RA+ positively selected. The receptors stem from a man younger than 35 in good health.

This chain links TRBV10-1 with TRBJ1-3, with D tentatively TRBD1 (6 bases). The CDR3 loop spans 13 amino acids. CDR1 and CDR2 (germline): WNHNN, SYGVQD (reference sequence). The ends were cut back, 6 bases at V and 0 bases at J, with 6 bases in the middle. The CDR3 is CASRDSSGNTIYF. DNA for the CDR3: TGCGCCAGCAGGGACAGCTCTGGAAACACCATATATTTT.

The V and J genes are TRBV5-1 and TRBJ2-5, with D hard to call. The CDR3 sequence is 15 residues long. Germline CDR1 SGHRS, CDR2 YFSETQ. V lost 2 bases, J lost 2 bases, and 13 bases lay in between. Here the CDR3 reads CASSFAPGPQETQYF. The CDR3 nucleotides read TGCGCCAGCAGCTTCGCGCCGGGCCCGCAAGAGACCCAGTACTTC.

On this clone: The same CDR3 also results from other DNA sequences found in this sample. The CDR3 region has the DNA TGCGCCAGCAGTTTCGGGACACCCTCCTACGAGCAGTACTTC. Protein product: CASSFGTPSYEQYF. J is TRBJ2-7 and V is TRBV5-1; D is perhaps TRBD1 (6 bases). The CDR3 length is 14 residues. V dropped 5 bases and J dropped 0 bases, with 12 bases sitting between them. Germline V gene lookup returns CDR1 SGHRS and CDR2 YFSETQ. The full variable domain, its missing parts supplied by reference TRBV5-1 and TRBJ2-7, is KAGVTQTPRYLIKTRGQQVTLSCSPISGHRSVSWYQQTPGQGLQFLFEYFSETQRNKGNFPGRFSGRQFSNSRSEMNVSTLELGDSALYLCASSFGTPSYEQYFGPGTRLTVT.

Worth noting for this clone: Within the sample, other DNA sequences also encode this same CDR3. CDR3 nucleotides: TGTGCCAGCTCACCGATGACCTACGAGCAGTACTTC. It yields the protein CASSPMTYEQYF. The chain joins TRBV18 to TRBJ2-7; D is ambiguous. CDR3 size: 12 residues. Trimming left V 3 bases short and J 2 bases short, with 5 bases between. Germline V gene data show CDR1 as KGHSH and CDR2 as LQKENI.

The V gene is TRBV30, the J gene TRBJ2-7, with D possibly matching TRBD2 (6 bases). Looked up from germline, CDR1 is GTSNPN and CDR2 is SVGIG (reference sequence). V lost 5 bases and J lost 2, with 13 bases in between. This CDR3 spans 13 amino acids. The CDR3 DNA is TGTGCCTGGCGCCGGGACTCCCCCTACGAGCAGTACTTC. Its protein product is CAWRRDSPYEQYF.

The chain joins TRBV9 to TRBJ2-5; 8 positions match TRBD1. J lost 4 bases, V lost 0 bases, and 11 bases had no gene match. The V gene's germline CDR1 is SGDLS and CDR2 YYNGEE. This CDR3 has 17 residues. CDR3 amino acids: CASSVGSGGGRGETQYF. The CDR3 DNA reads TGTGCCAGCAGCGTAGGTTCAGGGGGCGGTCGCGGAGAGACCCAGTACTTC.

The chain links TRBV19 to TRBJ2-1, with D unclear. In germline, CDR1 is LNHDA, CDR2 SQIVND (reference sequence). The length of the CDR3 is 13 residues. Trimming removed 3 bases from V and 4 bases from J, with 7 bases in between. The CDR3 is CASSMSQYNEQFF. CDR3 coding DNA: TGTGCCAGTAGTATGAGCCAGTACAATGAGCAGTTCTTC.

The chain uses TRBV7-2 and TRBJ2-7; D is perhaps TRBD2 (5 bases). CDR1 and CDR2 (germline): SGHTA, FQGNSA. This CDR3 comprises 15 residues. Between the trimmed V and J ends, which lost 1 base and 0 bases, there was a span of 10 bases. The CDR3 sequence: CASSLVGRISYEQYF. The CDR3 nucleotides are TGTGCCAGCAGCTTAGTGGGGAGAATCTCCTACGAGCAGTACTTC.

V usage is TRBV29-1 and J usage is TRBJ2-5, with 11 bases matching TRBD2. The CDR3 totals 18 residues. Germline-derived CDR1 and CDR2 are SQVTM and ANQGSEA. J lost 1 base, V lost 1 base, and 11 bases had no gene match. The CDR3 loop is CSVEGVAGGPFLQETQYF. CDR3 nucleotide sequence: TGCAGCGTTGAAGGCGTAGCGGGGGGGCCTTTTCTCCAAGAGACCCAGTACTTC. The full variable domain, with the rest looked up from reference TRBV29-1 and TRBJ2-5, is SAVISQKPSRDICQRGTSLTIQCQVDSQVTMMFWYRQQPGQSLTLIATANQGSEATYESGFVIDKFPISRPNLTFSTLTVSNMSPEDSSIYLCSVEGVAGGPFLQETQYFGPGTRLLVL.

This clone was detected only once. This chain uses TRBV30 with TRBJ2-7; 7 nucleotides line up with TRBD2. The V and J ends lost 2 bases and 7 bases, in that order; junction bases with no gene match: 8. Germline V gene data show CDR1 as GTSNPN and CDR2 as SVGIG (reference sequence). The CDR3 is made up of 13 amino acids. CDR3 sequence reads: CAWSFRPGGEQYF. The CDR3 DNA sequence: TGTGCCTGGAGTTTCCGACCCGGGGGGGAGCAGTACTTC.

This clone was picked up one time. V is TRBV28 and J is TRBJ2-7; 10 bases fit TRBD1. There are 21 residues in the CDR3. CDR1 is MDHEN, CDR2 SYDVKM, per germline. The V gene end was trimmed by 7 bases and the J gene end by 4 bases; junction bases not matched to a gene: 28. The CDR3 region has the DNA TGTGCCAGCACCCATCCGATCCGACCAGGGACAGGGGTCGCGTTTGTGTACGAGCAGTACTTC. It codes for CASTHPIRPGTGVAFVYEQYF.

The chain has TRBV19 and TRBJ1-2; the D gene is possibly TRBD1 (5 bases). The germline V gene has CDR1 LNHDA and CDR2 SQIVND (reference sequence). V was trimmed by 4 bases and J by 3 bases, leaving 12 bases between them. The CDR3 length is 14 residues. The DNA for the CDR3 is TGTGCCAGTAGTACATCCGGGACGGACTATGGCTACACCTTC. Translation gives CASSTSGTDYGYTF.

This sequence joins TRBV29-1 and TRBJ2-4; D unclear. The CDR3 is made up of 14 amino acids. V was clipped by 4 bases and J by 0 bases, with 10 bases between them. The germline CDR1 and CDR2 sequences are SQVTM and ANQGSEA. In DNA form, the CDR3 reads TGCAGCGTTGCAACACGGCTAGCCAAAAACATTCAGTACTTC. It specifies CSVATRLAKNIQYF.

CDR3 amino acids: CASSPSSGRQETQYF. CDR3 nucleotides: TGTGCCAGCAGCCCATCTAGCGGGAGACAAGAGACCCAGTACTTC. The gene calls are TRBV7-6 and TRBJ2-5, with 10 bases matching TRBD2. This CDR3 spans 15 amino acids. The germline V gene has CDR1 SGHVS and CDR2 FNYEAQ. Trimming removed 5 bases from V and 2 bases from J; junction bases left unmatched: 5.

The table lists this clone with a count of one. The genes are TRBV28 and TRBJ2-2; TRBD1 aligns across 7 bases. From germline, CDR1 is MDHEN and CDR2 SYDVKM. Losses at the gene ends were 10 bases for V and 4 bases for J; bases not matched to a gene: 9. The CDR3 is made up of 14 amino acids. CDR3 nucleotide sequence: TGTGCCACCGCAAGGGGGCAGGGCACCGGGGAGCTGTTTTTT. Protein: CATARGQGTGELFF. Full variable domain (rest looked up from reference TRBV28 and TRBJ2-2): DVKVTQSSRYLVKRTGEKVFLECVQDMDHENMFWYRQDPGLGLRLIYFSYDVKMKEKGDIPEGYSVSREKKERFSLILESASTNQTSMYLCATARGQGTGELFFGEGSRLTVL.